The rows below give T cell receptor beta chains drawn from one sample of a study of T cell responses to AZD1222 COVID-19 vaccine. Sequenced by immunoSEQ multiplex PCR; TCRdb stores in-frame clones only, minus some. The sample lists 150,000 or so clones; about 90% were seen once. The sample was peripheral blood, taken on day 0 of AZD1222 vaccination. The receptors were sampled from an adult in good health. The CDR3 runs from the conserved cysteine through the conserved F or W. Each record gives: clone size, V gene, D gene, J gene, CDR3 protein, CDR3 DNA. The D gene is left open where the match is weak. Part of the rows lack a size; the others show once, few, many or a class for expanded clones.

clone size: NA
V gene: TRBV3-1/TRBV3-2
D gene: NA
J gene: TRBJ2-2
CDR3 protein: CASSRQGGTGELFF
CDR3 DNA: TGTGCCAGCAGCCGACAGGGAGGCACCGGGGAGCTGTTTTTT

clone size: NA
V gene: TRBV28
D gene: NA
J gene: TRBJ1-5
CDR3 protein: CASSFVGGGQPQHF
CDR3 DNA: TGTGCCAGCAGTTTTGTGGGCGGAGGTCAGCCCCAGCATTTT

clone size: NA
V gene: TRBV7-2
D gene: NA
J gene: TRBJ2-7
CDR3 protein: CASSLRGGFGYEQYF
CDR3 DNA: TGTGCCAGCAGCTTGAGAGGGGGATTTGGGTACGAGCAGTACTTC

clone size: NA
V gene: TRBV5-1
D gene: TRBD1
J gene: TRBJ1-1
CDR3 protein: CASSVTGEGTEAFF
CDR3 DNA: TGCGCCAGCAGCGTGACAGGGGAGGGCACTGAAGCTTTCTTT

clone size: NA
V gene: TRBV19
D gene: TRBD1
J gene: TRBJ2-7
CDR3 protein: CASRWTGNSYEQYF
CDR3 DNA: TGTGCCAGTAGGTGGACAGGTAATTCGTACGAGCAGTACTTC

clone size: once
V gene: TRBV29-1
D gene: TRBD1
J gene: TRBJ2-7
CDR3 protein: CSVASGGAYEQYF
CDR3 DNA: TGCAGCGTTGCCTCAGGGGGCGCGTACGAGCAGTACTTC

clone size: NA
V gene: TRBV27
D gene: TRBD1
J gene: TRBJ2-7
CDR3 protein: CASRDRGEQYF
CDR3 DNA: TGTGCCAGCAGGGACAGGGGGGAGCAGTACTTC

clone size: NA
V gene: TRBV25-1
D gene: NA
J gene: TRBJ1-5
CDR3 protein: CASFFSPGPQHRQPQHF
CDR3 DNA: TGTGCCAGCTTTTTCTCGCCGGGCCCCCAACACCGGCAGCCCCAGCATTTT

clone size: NA
V gene: TRBV7-9
D gene: TRBD1
J gene: TRBJ2-7
CDR3 protein: CASSSLDRGPPYEQYF
CDR3 DNA: TGTGCCAGCAGCTCTCTAGACAGGGGGCCCCCCTACGAGCAGTACTTC

clone size: NA
V gene: TRBV6-1
D gene: NA
J gene: TRBJ2-7
CDR3 protein: CASSEPRRPYEQYF
CDR3 DNA: TGTGCCAGCAGTGAACCCCGCAGGCCCTACGAGCAGTACTTC

clone size: NA
V gene: TRBV27
D gene: TRBD1
J gene: TRBJ2-7
CDR3 protein: CASRFGMGQGNEQYF
CDR3 DNA: TGTGCCAGCAGGTTTGGGATGGGACAGGGCAACGAGCAGTACTTC

clone size: many
V gene: TRBV3-1/TRBV3-2
D gene: NA
J gene: TRBJ1-5
CDR3 protein: CASSQGYSNQPQHF
CDR3 DNA: TGTGCCAGCAGCCAGGGGTATAGCAATCAGCCCCAGCATTTT

clone size: NA
V gene: TRBV5-4
D gene: TRBD1
J gene: TRBJ2-1
CDR3 protein: CASSIPGTGGNEQFF
CDR3 DNA: TGTGCCAGCAGCATCCCCGGGACAGGGGGCAATGAGCAGTTCTTC